Each of the 28 T cell receptor beta chains below was sequenced from the same sample in a study of blood T cell repertoires in COVID-19. TCRdb keeps only in-frame clones here, not all; method: immunoSEQ multiplex PCR. The sample lists about 360,000 clones; around nine tenths were seen once. Sample: peripheral blood. These receptor sequences come from a human donor in a cohort sampled during active COVID-19.

The chain links TRBV7-9 to TRBJ2-3, with D perhaps matching TRBD1 (6 bases). The CDR3 totals 14 residues. V was cut by 1 base and J by 5 bases, with 10 bases left in between. Germline CDR1 reads SEHNR; CDR2 reads FQNEAQ (reference sequence). The CDR3: CASSLGQGRDTQYF. The CDR3 DNA reads TGTGCCAGCAGCTTAGGTCAGGGGAGAGATACGCAGTATTTT.

This clone is a singleton in its sample. The chain joins TRBV11-3 to TRBJ2-3, with a possible D match to TRBD2 (5 bases). V was shortened by 5 bases and J by 7 bases, with 16 bases between the two germline ends. The CDR3 contains 14 residues. From germline, CDR1 is SGHNT and CDR2 YENEEA. The CDR3 loop is CASSPVASSHTQYF. CDR3 nucleotide sequence: TGTGCCAGCAGCCCAGTAGCGTCTAGTCATACGCAGTATTTT.

CDR3 sequence reads: CASNRQGAWQETQYF. The CDR3 DNA follows: TGTGCCAGCAACAGACAGGGGGCTTGGCAAGAGACCCAGTACTTC. The chain links TRBV7-2 to TRBJ2-5; 10 nucleotides agree with TRBD1. Germline trimming cut 7 bases from V and 2 bases from J; bases unmatched to any gene: 7. Germline CDR1 SGHTA, CDR2 FQGNSA. The CDR3 is 15 residues long.

This rearrangement joins TRBV15 to TRBJ2-1; perhaps TRBD2 as D (5 bases). This CDR3 is 16 amino acids long. V lost 3 bases and J 3 bases, leaving 15 bases between the germline ends. Germline V gene sequence: CDR1 LNHNV, CDR2 YYDKDF (reference sequence). The CDR3 is CATSSEGREGYNEQFF. CDR3 coding DNA: TGTGCCACCAGCAGTGAGGGTAGGGAAGGCTACAATGAGCAGTTCTTC.

This sequence joins TRBV5-4 and TRBJ2-3; D might be TRBD1 (5 bases). Deletions cut 4 bases from V and 0 bases from J, with 12 bases between. Per the germline V gene, CDR1 is SGHNT and CDR2 is YYREEE (reference sequence). CDR3 length equals 15 residues. CDR3 sequence (DNA): TGTGCCAGCAGCCCAACAGGTGCTAGCACAGATACGCAGTATTTT. It is translated as CASSPTGASTDTQYF.

The chain has TRBV9 and TRBJ2-3; D gene ambiguous. V lost 3 bases and J lost 4, with 12 bases in between. Looked up from germline, CDR1 is SGDLS and CDR2 is YYNGEE. This CDR3 is 14 amino acids long. The CDR3, as DNA: TGTGCCAGCAGCGCGAGTCCCCGGGCAGATACGCAGTATTTT. The encoded protein is CASSASPRADTQYF.

V and J are TRBV28 and TRBJ1-1; D is unresolved. This CDR3 is built from 15 residues. Trimming shortened V by 3 bases and J by 0 bases, and 11 bases separated the two germline ends. Germline V gene sequence: CDR1 MDHEN, CDR2 SYDVKM. The CDR3 loop is CASSLLGPLNTEAFF. CDR3 DNA sequence: TGTGCCAGCAGTTTGCTAGGTCCCCTGAACACTGAAGCTTTCTTT. The variable domain in full, completed from reference TRBV28 and TRBJ1-1, reads DVKVTQSSRYLVKRTGEKVFLECVQDMDHENMFWYRQDPGLGLRLIYFSYDVKMKEKGDIPEGYSVSREKKERFSLILESASTNQTSMYLCASSLLGPLNTEAFFGQGTRLTVV.

The chain employs TRBV6-5 and TRBJ2-1; 11 bases map to TRBD2. CDR1 and CDR2 (germline): MNHEY, SVGAGI. The CDR3 consists of 14 residues. V shed 6 bases and J 5 bases; nucleotides not matched to a gene: 3. CDR3 loop: CASSIAGGDNEQFF. CDR3 bases: TGTGCCAGCAGCATAGCGGGAGGGGACAATGAGCAGTTCTTC.

V and J are TRBV6-5 and TRBJ2-7; weak D call: TRBD1 (5 bases). The CDR3 spans 14 residues. V was pared by 4 bases and J by 3 bases, with 13 bases between. Germline CDR1 reads MNHEY; CDR2 reads SVGAGI. CDR3 sequence reads: CASSLVGLDYEQYF. The CDR3 coding sequence is TGTGCCAGCAGTTTAGTGGGGCTGGACTACGAGCAGTACTTC.

V usage is TRBV29-1 and J usage is TRBJ1-1, with 9 bases lining up with TRBD1. J was trimmed by 1 base and V by 7 bases; bases with no gene match: 13. The germline gives CDR1 SQVTM, CDR2 ANQGSEA. The CDR3 totals 16 residues. The CDR3 region is CSGNTRNRGQNTEAFF. CDR3 DNA: TGCAGCGGGAACACAAGAAACAGGGGGCAGAACACTGAAGCTTTCTTT.

This clone occurred a few times. This chain links TRBV21-1 with TRBJ1-1; the listed D gene, TRBD1, was not tested against the DNA. TRBV21-1 is labeled a pseudogene. This CDR3 is built from 18 residues. The CDR3 DNA follows: TGTGCCAGCAGCAAAGTGGAGGGACAGGGAATCCAAGGCACTGAAGCTTTCTTT. Amino acids: CASSKVEGQGIQGTEAFF.

The V gene is TRBV6-5, the J gene TRBJ1-2, with TRBD1 as a possible D gene (5 bases). This CDR3 is built from 13 residues. Trimming stripped 6 bases from V and 4 bases from J, with 12 bases between. Germline V gene lookup returns CDR1 MNHEY and CDR2 SVGAGI. CDR3 amino acids: CASSMGGGYGYTF. CDR3 DNA sequence: TGTGCCAGCAGCATGGGCGGGGGCTATGGCTACACCTTC.

This clone was seen a handful of times. The J gene is TRBJ2-7, the V gene TRBV7-3; tentative D call: TRBD2 (7 bases). Germline V lookup: CDR1 SGHTA, CDR2 FQGTGA. The CDR3 has 15 amino acids. V gave up 2 bases and J gave up 4 bases, with 15 bases separating them. The CDR3 loop reads CASSLQSGEGYEQYF. CDR3 bases: TGTGCCAGCAGCTTACAGTCAGGGGAGGGGTACGAGCAGTACTTC.

The chain uses TRBV29-1 and TRBJ2-1; D is perhaps TRBD1 (6 bases). In germline, CDR1 is SQVTM, CDR2 ANQGSEA. Trimming took off 5 bases at V and 4 bases at J, with 15 bases between the two ends. CDR3 length: 14 residues. The chain's CDR3 is CSVRILTGYNEQFF. CDR3 nucleotide sequence: TGCAGCGTTCGGATACTCACAGGGTACAATGAGCAGTTCTTC.

The rearrangement joins TRBV11-3 to TRBJ2-5; a possible D gene is TRBD2 (5 bases). Trimming cost V 1 base and J 2 bases, with 23 bases left between them. Germline assignment: CDR1 SGHNT and CDR2 YENEEA. This CDR3 contains 19 residues. The CDR3 DNA sequence: TGTGCCAGCAGCTTAGTCCGGGGTGGCAGCTTCCCCCCTCAAGAGACCCAGTACTTC. Protein sequence: CASSLVRGGSFPPQETQYF.

CDR3 bases: TGTGCCAGCAGCCCTCTCGCCATTGCCGGTGGCAATCAGCCCCAGCATTTT. Translation gives CASSPLAIAGGNQPQHF. The chain links TRBV28 to TRBJ1-5; D unresolved. This CDR3 region has 17 residues. Per the germline V gene, CDR1 is MDHEN and CDR2 is SYDVKM. V lost 6 bases and J 2 bases, leaving 20 bases between the germline ends. Using reference TRBV28 and TRBJ1-5 for the parts outside the CDR3, the full variable domain is DVKVTQSSRYLVKRTGEKVFLECVQDMDHENMFWYRQDPGLGLRLIYFSYDVKMKEKGDIPEGYSVSREKKERFSLILESASTNQTSMYLCASSPLAIAGGNQPQHFGDGTRLSIL.

The chain combines TRBV4-1 with TRBJ2-3; D gene unclear. V lost 1 base, J lost 1 base, and 15 bases lay in between. Looked up from germline, CDR1 is MGHRA and CDR2 is YSYEKL. The CDR3 is 17 residues long. The CDR3 region is CASSQGLSIWGTDTQYF. The CDR3 DNA follows: TGCGCCAGCAGCCAAGGACTTTCTATCTGGGGCACAGATACGCAGTATTTT.

Of note for this clone: Other DNA sequences within the sample encode an identical CDR3. The chain carries TRBV19 and TRBJ2-1; TRBD2 is a possible D gene (6 bases). This CDR3 region has 15 residues. The V end was cut by 1 base, the J end by 0 bases, with 7 bases between. Germline V gene sequence: CDR1 LNHDA, CDR2 SQIVND (reference sequence). The CDR3 DNA reads TGTGCCAGTAGTATAGGGAGGGGCTCCTACAATGAGCAGTTCTTC. It specifies CASSIGRGSYNEQFF.

The chain has TRBV3-1 (or the pseudogene TRBV3-2) and TRBJ1-5, with TRBD1 matching over 8 bases. The CDR3 is 18 residues long. The V gene's germline CDR1 is LGHDT and CDR2 YNNKEL (reference sequence). V trimming: 0 bases; J trimming: 7 bases; junction bases outside the gene matches: 14. The CDR3 loop is CASSQDSPDRVFGQPQHF. The CDR3 DNA follows: TGTGCCAGCAGCCAAGATTCCCCGGACAGGGTCTTCGGGCAGCCCCAGCATTTT.

The genes are TRBV2 and TRBJ2-5, with 12 bases lining up with TRBD2. Germline CDR1 and CDR2: SNHLY and FYNNEI. CDR3 length equals 15 residues. V trimming: 1 base; J trimming: 6 bases; junction bases outside the gene matches: 3. The CDR3 DNA reads TGTGCCAGCAGTGAAGACACTAGCGGGAGGAAGACCCAGTACTTC. It specifies CASSEDTSGRKTQYF.

CDR3 DNA: TGTGCCAGCAAAAGGGACTTGCCACCGGATACGCAGTATTTT. Protein product: CASKRDLPPDTQYF. The chain uses TRBV2 and TRBJ2-3; TRBD2 is a possible D gene (6 bases). Germline assignment: CDR1 SNHLY and CDR2 FYNNEI. This CDR3 has 14 residues. Trimming shortened V by 7 bases and J by 6 bases, and 17 bases separated the two germline ends.

The chain joins TRBV7-2 to TRBJ2-5; the match to TRBD2 covers 11 bases. J lost 3 bases, V lost 5 bases, and 5 bases had no gene match. The CDR3 contains 15 residues. Looked up from germline, CDR1 is SGHTA and CDR2 is FQGNSA. The CDR3 nucleotides are TGTGCCAGCAGCCAGGGACTAGCGGCGAAAGAGACCCAGTACTTC. Its translation is CASSQGLAAKETQYF. Combining the CDR3 with reference TRBV7-2 and TRBJ2-5 gives the whole variable domain GAGVSQSPSNKVTEKGKDVELRCDPISGHTALYWYRQSLGQGLEFLIYFQGNSAPDKSGLPSDRFSAERTGGSVSTLTIQRTQQEDSAVYLCASSQGLAAKETQYFGPGTRLLVL.

The chain uses TRBV9 and TRBJ2-1; 11 nucleotides align to TRBD2. The germline gives CDR1 SGDLS, CDR2 YYNGEE. The ends lost 3 bases at V and 3 bases at J; junction bases unmatched: 5. This CDR3 spans 16 amino acids. The CDR3 is CASSAIAGGFYNEQFF. The DNA for the CDR3 is TGTGCCAGCAGCGCCATAGCGGGAGGGTTCTACAATGAGCAGTTCTTC. The full variable domain, its missing parts supplied by reference TRBV9 and TRBJ2-1, is DSGVTQTPKHLITATGQRVTLRCSPRSGDLSVYWYQQSLDQGLQFLIQYYNGEERAKGNILERFSAQQFPDLHSELNLSSLELGDSALYFCASSAIAGGFYNEQFFGPGTRLTVL.

V is TRBV24-1 and J is TRBJ2-3; 7 nucleotides match TRBD2. The CDR3 runs 13 residues. CDR1 and CDR2 (germline): KGHDR, SFDVKD. V trimming: 6 bases; J trimming: 5 bases; junction bases outside the gene matches: 4. CDR3 protein: CATSFPGGDTQYF. The CDR3 nucleotides read TGTGCCACCAGTTTTCCGGGGGGAGATACGCAGTATTTT.

The chain recombines TRBV7-8 with TRBJ1-2, with TRBD1 matching 7 bases. This CDR3 has 14 amino acids. The germline V gene encodes CDR1 SGHVS and CDR2 FQNEAQ. Trimming at V came to 3 bases and at J to 4 bases, leaving 5 bases not matched to a gene. CDR3 nucleotide sequence: TGTGCCAGCAGCTTTGGCGACAGGGCCTATGGCTACACCTTC. Protein sequence: CASSFGDRAYGYTF.

This sequence joins TRBV28 and TRBJ1-6, with 8 bases identical to TRBD1. Unmatched junction bases numbered 7, after V lost 6 bases and J lost 9 bases. The germline V gene encodes CDR1 MDHEN and CDR2 SYDVKM. CDR3 length: 14 residues. The CDR3: CASRLDRALSPLHF. Here the CDR3 DNA reads TGTGCCAGCAGATTGGACAGGGCCCTTTCACCCCTCCACTTT. Full variable domain (remainder filled in from reference TRBV28 and TRBJ1-6): DVKVTQSSRYLVKRTGEKVFLECVQDMDHENMFWYRQDPGLGLRLIYFSYDVKMKEKGDIPEGYSVSREKKERFSLILESASTNQTSMYLCASRLDRALSPLHFGNGTRLTVT.

This rearrangement joins TRBV20-1 to TRBJ2-7; D uncertain. The CDR3 runs 10 residues. V was trimmed by 4 bases and J by 5 bases, leaving 6 bases between them. Per the germline V gene, CDR1 is DFQATT and CDR2 is SNEGSKA (reference sequence). The CDR3 DNA follows: TGCAGTGCTATTTCGGACGAGCAGTACTTC. Residues: CSAISDEQYF.

V and J are TRBV10-3 and TRBJ2-1, with D possibly being TRBD2 (7 bases). V was trimmed by 6 bases and J by 0 bases, leaving 15 bases between them. This CDR3 is 16 amino acids long. Germline V gene data show CDR1 as ENHRY and CDR2 as SYGVKD. The CDR3 DNA follows: TGTGCCATCAGCTCGGGGGGCCAGAGCTCCTACAATGAGCAGTTCTTC. Amino acid sequence: CAISSGGQSSYNEQFF.